Listed here is a single T cell receptor (beta chain). The repertoire was sequenced with immunoSEQ multiplex PCR; TCRdb's copy has only in-frame clones and lacks some. The sample consists of tens of thousands of clones, approximately 90% of them appearing once. The record originates from a study of blood T cell repertoires in COVID-19. Study summary: Some COVID-19 samples were acute and others convalescent; all came from the United States, Italy and Spain. In each case, the material was cDNA or gDNA derived from T cells, B-cell-depleted T cells, or PBMCs.

V lost 1 base and J lost 2, with 12 bases in between. Germline V gives CDR1 SGHAT, CDR2 FQNNGV. This CDR3 comprises 17 residues. The clonotype was recovered from a man in his sixties with acute or convalescent COVID-19. Sequencing was done on a sample of peripheral blood. V and J are TRBV11-2 and TRBJ1-6; weak D call: TRBD1 (6 bases). The CDR3 nucleotides read TGTGCCAGCAGCTTAGTTACGGCAGGGGCCTATAATTCACCCCTCCACTTT. Translating gives CASSLVTAGAYNSPLHF.